The 14 T cell receptor beta chains listed next were all sequenced from one sample in a study of post-analysis software for immune sequencing data. Broader study findings: Patients had higher frequencies than controls of a few TRBV segments, including TRBV5-6, TRBV5-1 and TRBV20-1.

Which antigens these TCRs recognize remains unknown. Unique molecular identifiers featured in each of the TCR beta cDNA libraries. From the PCR reads, TCRdb called clonotypes with MiXCR, one entry per CDR3 protein. The top ten clones hold roughly 4.9% of a sample with around 710,000 distinct CDR3 sequences, about half of them seen once. Sequencing input: blood. These receptors all come from a girl aged 10-17 years with multiple sclerosis.

The genes are TRBV7-6 and TRBJ2-1; D could derive from TRBD1 or TRBD2 (6 bases each). The V end lost 5 bases, the J end lost 13 bases, and 18 bases lay between the germline ends. Germline assignment: CDR1 SGHVS and CDR2 FNYEAQ. The CDR3 is 13 residues long. This CDR3 reads CASSRYAEGEQFF. The DNA of the CDR3 is TGTGCCAGCAGCCGATACGCGGAGGGGGAACAGTTCTTC.

The V call is TRBV9, the J call TRBJ1-2; D perhaps matches TRBD1 (5 bases). Trimming pared 4 bases from V and 8 bases from J, leaving 18 bases between. The CDR3 totals 14 residues. Germline V gives CDR1 SGDLS, CDR2 YYNGEE. The CDR3 protein is CASSPTGAAVGYTF. The CDR3 nucleotides read TGTGCCAGCAGCCCCACTGGGGCTGCCGTGGGCTACACCTTC. The full variable domain, in which reference TRBV9 and TRBJ1-2 provide the parts outside the CDR3, is DSGVTQTPKHLITATGQRVTLRCSPRSGDLSVYWYQQSLDQGLQFLIQYYNGEERAKGNILERFSAQQFPDLHSELNLSSLELGDSALYFCASSPTGAAVGYTFGSGTRLTVV.

This clonotype occurred a few times. The gene calls are TRBV4-3 and TRBJ2-7, with D possibly TRBD1 on 5 matching bases. V was trimmed by 1 base and J by 4 bases, leaving 11 bases between them. Germline CDR1 is LGHNA and CDR2 is YSLEER. This CDR3 has 14 amino acids. CDR3 in amino acids: CASSQGERGYEQYF. The CDR3 DNA follows: TGCGCCAGCAGCCAAGGGGAAAGGGGTTACGAGCAGTACTTC.

This clonotype was found a few times. The rearrangement links TRBV2 to TRBJ1-4; D is undetermined. This CDR3 spans 16 amino acids. With 7 bases removed from V and 4 bases from J, the gap between germline ends came to 19 bases. The germline V gene has CDR1 SNHLY and CDR2 FYNNEI. The CDR3: CASNRETGDFNEKLFF. The CDR3 bases are TGTGCCAGCAATCGGGAGACTGGCGACTTTAATGAAAAACTGTTTTTT.

This clonotype was seen a handful of times. CDR3 DNA: TGTGCCAGCAGCCTGCGGCAGATTGGGGCCAACGTCCTGACTTTC. This encodes CASSLRQIGANVLTF. The V and J genes are TRBV7-2 and TRBJ2-6, with D unclear. The germline gives CDR1 SGHTA, CDR2 FQGNSA. V lost 5 bases, J lost 3 bases, and 11 bases lay in between. The CDR3 extends over 15 amino acids.

The V gene is TRBV2, the J gene TRBJ2-5; possible D gene TRBD2, 6 bases. Trimming pared 2 bases from V and 11 bases from J, leaving 12 bases between. Per the germline V gene, CDR1 is SNHLY and CDR2 is FYNNEI. This CDR3 contains 12 residues. CDR3 sequence reads: CASSESELAQYF. The CDR3 nucleotides are TGTGCCAGCAGTGAATCGGAGCTAGCGCAGTACTTC.

This clonotype has a count of ten or more. The rearrangement joins TRBV7-2 to TRBJ1-5; D uncertain. The CDR3 is 13 residues long. Germline V gene data show CDR1 as SGHTA and CDR2 as FQGNSA. The V gene lost 1 base and the J gene lost 7 bases, with 8 bases spanning the gap. CDR3 sequence: CASSLDGGQPQHF. CDR3 DNA sequence: TGTGCCAGCAGCTTAGATGGTGGCCAGCCCCAGCATTTT.

The CDR3 protein is CASSLGSGAPYEQYF. In DNA, the CDR3 is TGTGCCAGCAGCTTAGGCAGCGGAGCCCCCTACGAGCAGTACTTC. V usage is TRBV13 and J usage is TRBJ2-7; the D gene is possibly TRBD2 (5 bases). The CDR3 is 15 amino acids. V was pared by 0 bases and J by 2 bases, with 11 bases between. Germline V CDR1 and CDR2: PRHDT, FYEKMQ (reference sequence). Complete variable domain (other parts from reference TRBV13 and TRBJ2-7): AAGVIQSPRHLIKEKRETATLKCYPIPRHDTVYWYQQGPGQDPQFLISFYEKMQSDKGSIPDRFSAQQFSDYHSELNMSSLELGDSALYFCASSLGSGAPYEQYFGPGTRLTVT.

The V call is TRBV19, the J call TRBJ1-4; tentative D call: TRBD1 (5 bases). CDR1 and CDR2 (germline): LNHDA, SQIVND (reference sequence). Trimming cost V 7 bases and J 5 bases, with 11 bases left between them. This CDR3 is built from 13 residues. The CDR3 DNA follows: TGTGCCAGTACGAGGTGGGGGAATGAAAAACTGTTTTTT. As protein: CASTRWGNEKLFF.

Of note for this clonotype: One junction end disagrees with the germline gene, perhaps due to a read error. The CDR3 nucleotides read TGTGCTAGCAGCCCGGGACTAGCGGGAGGAGTTGCCTCCTACGAGCAGTACTTC. It translates to CASSPGLAGGVASYEQYF. V gene TRBV7-7 combines with J gene TRBJ2-4, with TRBD2 matching 15 bases. The tail of the sequence fits TRBJ2-7 better, so the J call may be wrong. Germline V gene sequence: CDR1 SSHAT, CDR2 FNYEAQ (reference sequence). CDR3 length: 18 amino acids.

This clonotype was seen a few times. The genes are TRBV20-1 and TRBJ1-1; 10 bases match TRBD1. The germline gives CDR1 DFQATT, CDR2 SNEGSKA (reference sequence). V dropped 2 bases and J dropped 6; count of bases not matched to a gene: 21. The CDR3 runs 19 residues. The CDR3 nucleotides read TGCAGTGCTAGACCTAGATCCCGGGACAGGGGACTCTACTTCGCTGAAGCTTTCTTT. Translated: CSARPRSRDRGLYFAEAFF.

The V call is TRBV27, the J call TRBJ1-2; possibly TRBD1 for D (5 bases). Trimming took off 3 bases at V and 5 bases at J, with 10 bases between the two ends. CDR1 is MNHEY and CDR2 is SMNVEV in the germline V gene (reference sequence). This CDR3 comprises 13 residues. CDR3 region: CASSLGPEYGYTF. DNA of the CDR3: TGTGCCAGCAGTTTGGGGCCAGAATATGGCTACACCTTC.

The chain uses TRBV20-1 and TRBJ2-1, with TRBD2 matching over 10 bases. This CDR3 is 15 amino acids long. Germline V gene lookup returns CDR1 DFQATT and CDR2 SNEGSKA (reference sequence). V was clipped by 6 bases and J by 0 bases; unmatched bases: 5. Here the CDR3 reads CSAIPSGSSYNEQFF. CDR3 nucleotide sequence: TGCAGTGCCATTCCTAGCGGGAGCTCCTACAATGAGCAGTTCTTC.

This clonotype was seen more than once but under ten times. This chain links TRBV29-1 with TRBJ2-7; 7 bases are a match to TRBD2. V was pared by 6 bases and J by 1 base, with 12 bases of the junction left unmatched. Germline CDR1 and CDR2: SQVTM and ANQGSEA. This CDR3 has 15 residues. CDR3 in amino acids: CSVNRGIAGSYEQYF. The CDR3 nucleotides are TGCAGCGTCAACCGGGGGATAGCGGGTTCCTACGAGCAGTACTTC.